This paragraph reports one T cell receptor beta chain. The data belong to a study of blood T cell repertoires in COVID-19. The wider study: Sample material is recorded as cDNA or gDNA derived from T cells, B-cell-depleted T cells, or PBMCs.

Clones were sequenced by immunoSEQ multiplex PCR, and TCRdb holds only the in-frame ones, with some missing. The table records roughly 210,000 clones, around 80% of them present only once. With 5 bases removed from V and 7 bases from J, the gap between germline ends came to 18 bases. The CDR3 runs 15 residues. Looked up from germline, CDR1 is SNHLY and CDR2 is FYNNEI. The sequence was obtained from a woman aged 80 or over with COVID-19, enrolled during active disease. The rearrangement links TRBV2 to TRBJ2-1; D ambiguous. The sequenced material came from peripheral blood. The CDR3 loop reads CASSSAAHGVNEQFF. CDR3 coding DNA: TGTGCCAGCAGTAGTGCGGCCCATGGCGTGAATGAGCAGTTCTTC.